This entry features one T cell receptor beta chain sequence. Making TCR beta cDNA involved around 510 ng total RNA and a constant-region primer. Modified slightly, ARM-PCR produced TCR beta libraries over three nested multiplex PCR rounds. TRBV1-TRBV30 forward primers paired with a C-beta reverse primer were used in the first two PCR rounds, which ran approximately 10 cycles each. One entry per CDR3 protein, called by TCRdb with MiXCR from the multiplex PCR reads. The profile shows fewer than 75,000 distinct CDR3 sequences, about 71% of them singletons. This sample stems from a study of tumor-infiltrating lymphocytes in primary liver carcinoma. Germline assignment: CDR1 MNHNY and CDR2 SVGAGI (reference sequence). Trimming stripped 7 bases from V and 4 bases from J, with 18 bases between. The CDR3 sequence is 15 residues long. Taking 20-30 mg of unsorted bulk tissue, the authors co-extracted RNA and DNA. These patients lived with chronic HBV infection and had never been treated.

The sequencing sample was made of liver tumor tissue from sampling region 4. The subset was: tumor region T4, right-lateral pole. The receptor's source is a man aged 35 to 55 with primary liver carcinoma and hepatitis B virus infection. V usage is TRBV6-6 and J usage is TRBJ2-3; D tentatively fits TRBD1 or TRBD2 (6 bases each). The CDR3 bases are TGTGCCAGCATCCAGGGGACTTACGTCCCAGATACGCAGTATTTT. It is translated as CASIQGTYVPDTQYF.